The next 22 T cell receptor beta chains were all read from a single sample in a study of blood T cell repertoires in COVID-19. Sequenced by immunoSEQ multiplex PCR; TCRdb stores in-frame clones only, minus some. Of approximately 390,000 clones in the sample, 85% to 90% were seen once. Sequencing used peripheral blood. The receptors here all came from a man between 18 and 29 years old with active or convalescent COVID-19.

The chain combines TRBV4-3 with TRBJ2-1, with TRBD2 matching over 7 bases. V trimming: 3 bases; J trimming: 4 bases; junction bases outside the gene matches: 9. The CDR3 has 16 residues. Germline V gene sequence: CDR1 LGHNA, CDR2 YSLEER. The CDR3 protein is CASSHTSGKGYNEQFF. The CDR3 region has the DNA TGCGCCAGCAGCCATACCAGCGGGAAAGGGTACAATGAGCAGTTCTTC.

The CDR3 sequence is CASSGALTRTYNEQFF. The CDR3 DNA follows: TGTGCCAGCAGCGGGGCTTTAACTCGGACCTACAATGAGCAGTTCTTC. The chain recombines TRBV7-2 with TRBJ2-1, with D possibly matching TRBD1 (5 bases). Germline assignment: CDR1 SGHTA and CDR2 FQGNSA. V shed 5 bases and J shed 2 bases, with 16 bases lying between them. The CDR3 is 16 amino acids.

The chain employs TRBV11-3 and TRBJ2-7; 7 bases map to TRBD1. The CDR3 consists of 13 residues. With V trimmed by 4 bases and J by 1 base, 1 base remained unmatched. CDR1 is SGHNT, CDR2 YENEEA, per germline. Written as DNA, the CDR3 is TGTGCCAGCAGCTCGGGACAGTCCTACGAGCAGTACTTC. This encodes CASSSGQSYEQYF. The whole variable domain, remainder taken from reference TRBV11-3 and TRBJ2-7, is EAGVVQSPRYKIIEKKQPVAFWCNPISGHNTLYWYLQNLGQGPELLIRYENEEAVDDSQLPKDRFSAERLKGVDSTLKIQPAELGDSAVYLCASSSGQSYEQYFGPGTRLTVT.

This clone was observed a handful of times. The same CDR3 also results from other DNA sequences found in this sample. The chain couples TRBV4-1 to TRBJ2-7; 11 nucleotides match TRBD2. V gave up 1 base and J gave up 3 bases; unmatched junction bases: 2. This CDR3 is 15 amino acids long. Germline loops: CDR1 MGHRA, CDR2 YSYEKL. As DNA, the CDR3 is TGCGCCAGCAGCCAAGGACTAGCGGGGATCTACGAGCAGTACTTC. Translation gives CASSQGLAGIYEQYF.

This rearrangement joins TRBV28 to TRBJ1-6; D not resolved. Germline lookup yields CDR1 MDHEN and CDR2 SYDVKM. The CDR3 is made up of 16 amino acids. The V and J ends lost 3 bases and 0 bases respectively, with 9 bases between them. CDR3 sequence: CASSFFKSSYNSPLHF. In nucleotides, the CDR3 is TGTGCCAGCAGTTTCTTTAAGAGCTCCTATAATTCACCCCTCCACTTT. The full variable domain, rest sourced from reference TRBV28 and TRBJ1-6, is DVKVTQSSRYLVKRTGEKVFLECVQDMDHENMFWYRQDPGLGLRLIYFSYDVKMKEKGDIPEGYSVSREKKERFSLILESASTNQTSMYLCASSFFKSSYNSPLHFGNGTRLTVT.

The CDR3 region is CASSFGGALGQPQHF. Here the CDR3 DNA reads TGTGCCAGCAGCTTCGGGGGGGCTCTAGGTCAGCCCCAGCATTTT. V is TRBV27 and J is TRBJ1-5; maybe TRBD1 (6 bases). The germline V gene has CDR1 MNHEY and CDR2 SMNVEV (reference sequence). Deletions cut 6 bases from V and 6 bases from J, with 18 bases between. The CDR3 covers 15 residues.

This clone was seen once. CDR3 amino acids: CATSRGRSGISYEQYF. The CDR3 DNA sequence: TGTGCCACCAGCAGAGGACGTAGCGGGATCTCCTACGAGCAGTACTTC. This chain connects TRBV15 to TRBJ2-7, with 8 positions matching TRBD2. The CDR3 contains 16 residues. CDR1 LNHNV and CDR2 YYDKDF come from the germline V gene (reference sequence). V was clipped by 1 base and J by 0 bases; unmatched bases: 5.

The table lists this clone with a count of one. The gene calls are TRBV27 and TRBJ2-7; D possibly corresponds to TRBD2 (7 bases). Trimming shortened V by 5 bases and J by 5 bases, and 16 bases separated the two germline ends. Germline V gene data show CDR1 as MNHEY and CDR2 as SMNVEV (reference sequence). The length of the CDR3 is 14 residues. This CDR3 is CASSQTGRVDEQYF. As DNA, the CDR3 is TGTGCCAGCAGTCAAACAGGGAGGGTCGACGAGCAGTACTTC.

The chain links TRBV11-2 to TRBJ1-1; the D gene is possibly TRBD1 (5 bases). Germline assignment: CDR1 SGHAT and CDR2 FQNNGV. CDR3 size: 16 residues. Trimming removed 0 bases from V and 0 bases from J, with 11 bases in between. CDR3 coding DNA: TGTGCCAGCAGCTTAGAAGGGGTAGGGATGAACACTGAAGCTTTCTTT. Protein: CASSLEGVGMNTEAFF.

CDR3 coding DNA: TGTGCCAGCAGCCAAGGTCTTCGGACCATATATTTT. Its protein is CASSQGLRTIYF. V and J are TRBV14 and TRBJ1-3; D unclear. Germline values: CDR1 SGHDN, CDR2 FVKESK. With 1 base removed from V and 10 bases from J, the gap between germline ends came to 8 bases. This CDR3 contains 12 residues.

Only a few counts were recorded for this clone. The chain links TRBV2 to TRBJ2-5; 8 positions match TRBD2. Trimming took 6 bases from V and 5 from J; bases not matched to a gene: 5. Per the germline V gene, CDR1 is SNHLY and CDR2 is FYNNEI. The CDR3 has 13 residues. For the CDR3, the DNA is TGTGCCAGCAGACGGGGGGGACCGGAGACCCAGTACTTC. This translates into CASRRGGPETQYF.

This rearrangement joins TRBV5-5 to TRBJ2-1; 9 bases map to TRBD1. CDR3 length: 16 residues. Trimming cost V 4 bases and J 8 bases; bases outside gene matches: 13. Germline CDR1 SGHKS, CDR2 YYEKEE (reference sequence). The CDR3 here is CASSPNPGQGMYEQFF. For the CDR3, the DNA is TGTGCCAGCAGCCCAAACCCGGGACAGGGTATGTATGAGCAGTTCTTC.

CDR3 protein: CASSPLITRATEAFF. The CDR3, as DNA: TGTGCCAGCTCACCGTTGATCACTAGGGCCACTGAAGCTTTCTTT. V gene TRBV18 combines with J gene TRBJ1-1, with D hard to call. The CDR3 has 15 amino acids. V was cut by 3 bases and J by 4 bases, with 15 bases left in between. Germline assignment: CDR1 KGHSH and CDR2 LQKENI.

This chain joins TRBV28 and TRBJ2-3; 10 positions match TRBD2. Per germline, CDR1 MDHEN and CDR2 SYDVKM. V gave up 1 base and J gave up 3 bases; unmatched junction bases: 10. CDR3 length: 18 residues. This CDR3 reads CASSLSGEGSGRTDTQYF. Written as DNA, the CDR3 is TGTGCCAGCAGTTTATCAGGGGAAGGTAGCGGGAGGACAGATACGCAGTATTTT.

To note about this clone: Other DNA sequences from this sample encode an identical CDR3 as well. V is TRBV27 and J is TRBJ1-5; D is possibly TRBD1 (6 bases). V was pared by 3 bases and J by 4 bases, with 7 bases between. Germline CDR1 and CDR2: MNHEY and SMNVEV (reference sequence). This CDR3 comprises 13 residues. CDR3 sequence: CASSLTGNQPQHF. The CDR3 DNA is TGTGCCAGCAGTTTGACAGGAAATCAGCCCCAGCATTTT.

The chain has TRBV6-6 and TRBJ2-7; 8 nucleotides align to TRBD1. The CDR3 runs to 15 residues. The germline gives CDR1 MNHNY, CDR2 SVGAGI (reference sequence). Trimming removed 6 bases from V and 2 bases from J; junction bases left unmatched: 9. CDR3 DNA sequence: TGTGCCAGCAGGGGTGGACAGGGAAGCGCCTACGAGCAGTACTTC. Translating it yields CASRGGQGSAYEQYF.

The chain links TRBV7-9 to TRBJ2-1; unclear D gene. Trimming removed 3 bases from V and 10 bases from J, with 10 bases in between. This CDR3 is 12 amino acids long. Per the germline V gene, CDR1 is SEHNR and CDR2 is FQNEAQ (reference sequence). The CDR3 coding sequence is TGTGCCAGCAGCTTGGTATCGCGGGAGCAGTTCTTC. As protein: CASSLVSREQFF.

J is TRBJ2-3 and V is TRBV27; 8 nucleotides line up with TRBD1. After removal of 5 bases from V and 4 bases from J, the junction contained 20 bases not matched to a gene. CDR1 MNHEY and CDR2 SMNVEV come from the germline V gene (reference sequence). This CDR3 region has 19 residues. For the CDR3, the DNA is TGTGCCAGCAGTACTCAAATAACTACAGGGGGTGAGTTCGCAGATACGCAGTATTTT. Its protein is CASSTQITTGGEFADTQYF.

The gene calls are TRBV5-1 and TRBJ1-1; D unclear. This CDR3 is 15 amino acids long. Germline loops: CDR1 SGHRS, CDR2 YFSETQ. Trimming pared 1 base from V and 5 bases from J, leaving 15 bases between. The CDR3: CASSLFYSGSTEAFF. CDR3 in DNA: TGCGCCAGCAGCTTGTTTTATTCGGGGTCAACTGAAGCTTTCTTT.

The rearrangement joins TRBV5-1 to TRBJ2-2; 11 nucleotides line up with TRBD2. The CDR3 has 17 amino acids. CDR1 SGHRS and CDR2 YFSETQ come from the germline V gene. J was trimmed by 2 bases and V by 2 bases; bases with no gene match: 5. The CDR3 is CASSFLAGGRNTGELFF. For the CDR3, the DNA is TGCGCCAGCAGCTTTCTAGCGGGAGGAAGAAACACCGGGGAGCTGTTTTTT.

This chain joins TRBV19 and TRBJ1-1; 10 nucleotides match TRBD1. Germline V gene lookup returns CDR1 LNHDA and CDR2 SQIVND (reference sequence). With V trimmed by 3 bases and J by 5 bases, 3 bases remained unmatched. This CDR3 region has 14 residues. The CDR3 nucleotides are TGTGCCAGTAGTATGGGGGACAGGGGAACTGAAGCTTTCTTT. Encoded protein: CASSMGDRGTEAFF.

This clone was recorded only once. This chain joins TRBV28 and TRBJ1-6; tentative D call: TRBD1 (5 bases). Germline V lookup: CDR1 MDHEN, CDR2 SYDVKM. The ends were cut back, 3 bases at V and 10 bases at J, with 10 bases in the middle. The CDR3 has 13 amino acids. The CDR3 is CASSFGTGSPLHF. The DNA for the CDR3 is TGTGCCAGCAGTTTCGGAACAGGATCACCCCTCCACTTT.